This is a list of T cell receptor beta chains from one sample in a study of T cell repertoires in cytomegalovirus infection. TCRdb analysed the reads with MiXCR anew, one entry per CDR3 protein. The data show some 590,000 distinct CDR3 sequences, about 39% seen once. These receptors' antigens are unknown. This specimen was cultured PBMCs, taken from culture after CMV antigen stimulation. These receptors all stem from a human donor in good health (CMV status not recorded). Some clones in this sample may be carry-over from other donors' samples. Both conserved end residues are part of each CDR3. Each record gives: J gene, V gene, CDR3 length, clone size, D gene, CDR3 DNA, CDR3 protein. The D gene is left open where the match is weak. Size is stated for part of the rows, as once, few or many counts, or as a class when the clone is expanded.

>TRBJ2-1|TRBV11-2|14|.|.
TGTGCCAGCAGCTCCCTGGCCGGGGGCGTTGAGCAGTTCTTC
CASSSLAGGVEQFF
>TRBJ1-3|TRBV12-3/TRBV12-4|19|few|.
TGTGCCAGCAGTTCCTTCCCCGGGGAGTGGGGGCGATCTGGAAACACCATATATTTT
CASSSFPGEWGRSGNTIYF
>TRBJ1-2|TRBV12-3/TRBV12-4|15|.|.
TGTGCCGCCGCCCGATCGCTTACGGACCTTCAAGGCTACACCTTC
CAAARSLTDLQGYTF
>TRBJ2-1|TRBV6-6|12|once|.
TGTGCCAGCAGTTACTCCGGAGTTATTCAGTTCTTC
CASSYSGVIQFF
>TRBJ2-2|TRBV20-1|14|few|TRBD2
TGCAGTGCTCGACTAGCGGGGCTCACCGGGGAGCTGTTTTTT
CSARLAGLTGELFF
>TRBJ2-3|TRBV6-1|11|many|.
TGTGCCAGCACAAACACAGATACGCAGTATTTT
CASTNTDTQYF
>TRBJ2-3|TRBV7-8|16|.|TRBD1
TGTGCCAGCAGCATGACAGGGGTACTGGGCACAGATACGCAGTATTTT
CASSMTGVLGTDTQYF
>TRBJ2-3|TRBV7-6|13|.|.
TGTGCCAGCAGCACCTCGGACTACTTAACGCAGTATTTT
CASSTSDYLTQYF
>TRBJ1-1|TRBV12-3/TRBV12-4|11|.|.
TGTGCCAGCAGTTTCTTGCGGGAAGCTTTCTTT
CASSFLREAFF
>TRBJ2-3|TRBV20-1|14|.|TRBD1
TGCAGTGCTGTACAGGGGGCAAACACAGATACGCAGTATTTT
CSAVQGANTDTQYF
>TRBJ1-5|TRBV19|14|.|TRBD1
TGTGCCAGTAGTACGACAGGGATAGTTGCGCCCCAGCATTTT
CASSTTGIVAPQHF
>TRBJ2-2|TRBV4-1|16|.|.
TGCGCCAGCAGCCAACAAGGAAAAGCGAACACCGGGGAGCTGTTTTTT
CASSQQGKANTGELFF
>TRBJ1-5|TRBV18|15|.|.
TGTGCCAGCTCACCAGGGGTGGGGGAAGGACAGCCCCAGCATTTT
CASSPGVGEGQPQHF
>TRBJ2-2|TRBV7-2|18|many|.
TGTGCCAGCAGCTTTTTAATTCCGCTGGGGGGACGCACCGGGGAGCTGTTTTTT
CASSFLIPLGGRTGELFF
>TRBJ2-5|TRBV20-1|15|few|.
TGCAGTGCTAGTGACGCGGAACTAGTCCAAGAGACCCAGTACTTC
CSASDAELVQETQYF